What follows are 12 T cell receptor beta chains derived from one specimen sequenced in a study of response to subunit inactivated influenza vaccine. TCRdb itself ran the RT-PCR reads through MiXCR, one entry per CDR3 protein. Here the sample spans around 520,000 distinct CDR3 sequences, roughly 12% being singletons. Specimen: PBMCs from blood, collected on the day of vaccination. All receptors come from a man aged 50 or older who received an inactivated influenza vaccine.

The sample holds a few counts of this clonotype. V is TRBV6-1 and J is TRBJ2-7; D gene unclear. Germline loops: CDR1 MNHNS, CDR2 SASEGT. With 5 bases removed from V and 3 bases from J, the gap between germline ends came to 11 bases. CDR3 length: 13 residues. CDR3 loop: CASSQRQYYEQYF. CDR3 sequence (DNA): TGTGCCAGCAGTCAGCGCCAATACTACGAGCAGTACTTC.

V gene TRBV18 combines with J gene TRBJ2-1; 7 bases align to TRBD1. Germline V gene sequence: CDR1 KGHSH, CDR2 LQKENI. The CDR3 length is 17 residues. Trimming cost V 3 bases and J 5 bases; bases outside gene matches: 13. CDR3 nucleotide sequence: TGTGCCAGCTCACCCTCAACGACGGACAGGCGAGACAATGAGCAGTTCTTC. It yields the protein CASSPSTTDRRDNEQFF.

This chain connects TRBV25-1 to TRBJ2-2, with 7 bases fitting TRBD2. The CDR3 has 16 residues. With 10 bases clipped from V and 2 bases from J, the junction kept 13 bases outside the gene matches. Germline V lookup: CDR1 MGHDK, CDR2 SYGVNS. For the CDR3, the DNA is TGTGCCATCAGCCACCAACGGGGGGTTAACACCGGGGAGCTGTTTTTT. It encodes CAISHQRGVNTGELFF.

This clonotype was picked up a small number of times. The chain is built from TRBV29-1 and TRBJ2-4, with 8 bases that match TRBD2. Germline CDR1 reads SQVTM; CDR2 reads ANQGSEA. V shed 7 bases and J 5 bases; nucleotides not matched to a gene: 7. The CDR3 sequence is 13 residues long. This CDR3 reads CSAMVGGENIQYF. CDR3 sequence (DNA): TGCAGCGCCATGGTCGGGGGGGAAAACATTCAGTACTTC.

The chain is built from TRBV19 and TRBJ2-3, with 8 nucleotides matching TRBD1. There are 16 residues in the CDR3. Germline CDR1 is LNHDA and CDR2 is SQIVND (reference sequence). With V trimmed by 4 bases and J by 2 bases, 8 bases remained unmatched. CDR3 residues: CASSTRDRPNTDTQYF. DNA of the CDR3: TGTGCCAGTAGTACACGGGACAGGCCCAACACAGATACGCAGTATTTT. Supplemented by reference TRBV19 and TRBJ2-3, the full variable domain reads DGGITQSPKYLFRKEGQNVTLSCEQNLNHDAMYWYRQDPGQGLRLIYYSQIVNDFQKGDIAEGYSVSREKKESFPLTVTSAQKNPTAFYLCASSTRDRPNTDTQYFGPGTRLTVL.

This rearrangement joins TRBV10-1 to TRBJ2-5; TRBD1 aligns across 12 bases. CDR3 length equals 18 residues. V dropped 3 bases and J dropped 5; count of bases not matched to a gene: 13. CDR1 WNHNN and CDR2 SYGVQD come from the germline V gene (reference sequence). Here the CDR3 DNA reads TGCGCCAGCAGTGACATGACGGGGACAGGGGGCTATCAGGAGACCCAGTACTTC. This sequence encodes CASSDMTGTGGYQETQYF.

This clonotype has just a few counts. The chain links TRBV4-1 to TRBJ2-1, with D uncertain. Trimming left V 6 bases short and J 5 bases short, with 17 bases between. This CDR3 has 15 residues. Per germline, CDR1 MGHRA and CDR2 YSYEKL. The DNA for the CDR3 is TGCGCCAGCAGATTCACAGACATAGTCCACAATGAGCAGTTCTTC. Encoded protein: CASRFTDIVHNEQFF.

This clonotype was counted a few times. V is TRBV7-8 and J is TRBJ2-2; D gene unclear. V was trimmed by 1 base and J by 6 bases, leaving 12 bases between them. The CDR3 sequence is 15 residues long. The germline V gene encodes CDR1 SGHVS and CDR2 FQNEAQ. The CDR3 sequence is CASSLVSVLSGELFF. The CDR3 region has the DNA TGTGCCAGCAGCTTAGTGTCAGTTTTATCCGGGGAGCTGTTTTTT.

This clonotype has ten or more counts. Here the CDR3 reads CASSSAGAHTIYF. CDR3 sequence (DNA): TGTGCCAGCAGTTCAGCGGGGGCTCACACCATATATTTT. The V call is TRBV12-3 or TRBV12-4, the J call TRBJ1-3, with TRBD1 as a possible D gene (6 bases). CDR3 size: 13 residues. Between the trimmed V and J ends, which lost 4 bases and 8 bases, there was a span of 12 bases.

The sample holds a few counts of this clonotype. The chain carries TRBV28 and TRBJ1-1, with D perhaps matching TRBD1 (6 bases). There are 15 residues in the CDR3. CDR1 is MDHEN, CDR2 SYDVKM, per germline. Trimming stripped 3 bases from V and 0 bases from J, with 11 bases between. DNA for the CDR3: TGTGCCAGCAGTTTCCTTGGACAGTTGAACACTGAAGCTTTCTTT. As protein: CASSFLGQLNTEAFF.

This clonotype was counted ten times or more. The chain recombines TRBV24-1 with TRBJ2-1, with D tentatively TRBD1 or TRBD2 (5 bases each). Trimming removed 12 bases from V and 0 bases from J, with 14 bases in between. Germline values: CDR1 KGHDR, CDR2 SFDVKD. CDR3 length equals 14 residues. The CDR3 protein is CAASGASSYNEQFF. CDR3 sequence (DNA): TGTGCCGCGTCCGGGGCCTCCTCCTACAATGAGCAGTTCTTC.

The sample holds a few counts of this clonotype. The J gene is TRBJ2-3, the V gene TRBV6-5; 11 bases fit TRBD2. Germline values: CDR1 MNHEY, CDR2 SVGAGI. This CDR3 has 18 amino acids. Unmatched junction bases numbered 13, after V lost 0 bases and J lost 8 bases. CDR3 sequence reads: CASSYSGASGGPLGTQYF. The CDR3 coding sequence is TGTGCCAGCAGTTACTCGGGTGCTAGCGGGGGGCCACTCGGTACGCAGTATTTT.